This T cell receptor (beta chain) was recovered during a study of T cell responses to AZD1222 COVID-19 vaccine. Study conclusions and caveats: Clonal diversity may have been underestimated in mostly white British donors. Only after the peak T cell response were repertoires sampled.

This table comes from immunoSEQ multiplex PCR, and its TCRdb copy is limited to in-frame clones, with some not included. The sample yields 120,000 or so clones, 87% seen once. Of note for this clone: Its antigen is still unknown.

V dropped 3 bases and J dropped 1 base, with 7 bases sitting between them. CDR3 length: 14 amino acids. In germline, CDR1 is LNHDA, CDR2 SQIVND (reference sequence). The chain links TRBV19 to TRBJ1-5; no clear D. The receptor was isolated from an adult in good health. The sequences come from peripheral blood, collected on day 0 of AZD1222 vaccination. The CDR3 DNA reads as TGTGCCAGTAGTATTTTCTGGAGCAATCAGCCCCAGCATTTT. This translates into CASSIFWSNQPQHF.